Given below is one TCR beta chain in context. The study reverse transcribed the entire isolated RNA, so it sequenced expressed TCRB transcripts. Using immunoSEQ multiplex PCR, the repertoire was profiled, and TCRdb retains in-frame clones only, with some absent. This table has 330,000 or so clones, 14% appearing once. Germline lookup yields CDR1 MGHDK and CDR2 SYGVNS. V gave up 2 bases and J gave up 7 bases; unmatched junction bases: 9. This CDR3 has 16 residues. The data belong to a study of beta chain features in type 1 diabetes. Isolation of CD4+ naive, central memory, regulatory and stem cell-like memory cells was achieved by sorting via CD45RO/CCR7/CD25/CD127/CD95/CD27.

Sequencing was performed on central memory CD4+ T cells from blood. This chain uses TRBV25-1 with TRBJ1-4, with 8 bases lining up with TRBD1. The receptor was isolated from a man in his thirties or forties in good health. The CDR3 is CASSEGQGVFGEKLFF. In DNA form, the CDR3 reads TGTGCCAGCAGTGAAGGACAGGGCGTTTTTGGTGAAAAACTGTTTTTT.